The rows below give T cell receptor beta chains drawn from one sample of a study of blood T cell repertoires in COVID-19. The data were produced by immunoSEQ multiplex PCR, yet TCRdb's version contains in-frame clones alone and is incomplete. This table holds roughly 440,000 clones, around 88% found once. Sequencing input: peripheral blood. The source is a woman aged 50 to 65 with COVID-19, enrolled during active disease. Each CDR3 is given with its conserved first and last residue. The D gene is left open where the match is weak. Not all rows give a size; the values are once, few, many and, for expanded clones, a class.

CDR3 length,clone size,J gene,D gene,V gene,CDR3 protein,CDR3 DNA
16,.,TRBJ2-1,TRBD1,TRBV2,CASSALTGALGNEQFF,TGTGCCAGCAGTGCCCTGACAGGGGCGCTAGGAAATGAGCAGTTCTTC
17,.,TRBJ2-7,.,TRBV4-1,CASSQDDKVSYTYEQYF,TGCGCCAGCAGCCAAGATGACAAGGTATCTTACACCTACGAGCAGTACTTC
14,.,TRBJ2-7,TRBD1,TRBV6-6,CASSYRDRGHEQYF,TGTGCCAGCAGTTATCGGGACAGGGGCCACGAGCAGTACTTC
17,.,TRBJ2-1,.,TRBV1,CTSSHTPGRGQYNEQFF,TGCACCAGCAGCCACACGCCCGGGAGGGGTCAGTACAATGAGCAGTTCTTC
13,few,TRBJ1-1,TRBD1,TRBV27,CASSPTGVLEAFF,TGTGCCAGCAGCCCGACAGGGGTGCTTGAAGCTTTCTTT
15,.,TRBJ2-1,TRBD1,TRBV6-5,CASSHRGPTGNEQFF,TGTGCCAGCAGTCACAGGGGCCCTACTGGGAATGAGCAGTTCTTC
17,.,TRBJ1-4,TRBD1,TRBV7-9,CASSFQALTGLFEKLFF,TGTGCCAGCAGTTTTCAAGCCCTGACAGGGCTCTTTGAAAAACTGTTTTTT
12,.,TRBJ1-1,.,TRBV12-3/TRBV12-4,CASTMRDTEAFF,TGTGCCAGCACAATGAGAGACACTGAAGCTTTCTTT
14,.,TRBJ1-5,.,TRBV19,CASSRSVSNQPQHF,TGTGCCAGTAGTCGTTCAGTCAGCAATCAGCCCCAGCATTTT
14,once,TRBJ2-7,TRBD2,TRBV6-5,CASNLAAGSYEQYF,TGTGCCAGCAACCTAGCGGCCGGGTCCTACGAGCAGTACTTC
13,.,TRBJ1-2,.,TRBV29-1,CSVPTRDNYGYTF,TGCAGCGTTCCGACCAGGGATAACTATGGCTACACCTTC
13,.,TRBJ2-1,TRBD1,TRBV7-9,CASVYLTGDEQFF,TGTGCCAGCGTCTATTTGACAGGGGATGAGCAGTTCTTC
15,.,TRBJ2-2,.,TRBV19,CASSISGTNTGELFF,TGTGCCAGTAGTATTTCCGGGACGAACACCGGGGAGCTGTTTTTT
13,.,TRBJ1-6,TRBD1,TRBV5-4,CASSDRRNSPLHF,TGTGCCTCCTCGGACAGGAGGAATTCACCCCTCCACTTT
16,.,TRBJ2-7,TRBD2,TRBV10-2,CASSVIAGGSSHEQYF,TGCGCCAGCAGTGTAATAGCGGGGGGGAGTTCCCACGAGCAGTACTTC
13,.,TRBJ1-2,.,TRBV29-1,CSVRGGRNYGYTF,TGCAGCGTCCGGGGGGGGAGAAACTATGGCTACACCTTC
11,few,TRBJ1-2,TRBD1,TRBV30,CAWSKGGSYTF,TGTGCCTGGAGTAAAGGGGGCAGCTACACCTTC
16,.,TRBJ2-7,.,TRBV28,CASSPILGLALYEQYF,TGTGCCAGCAGCCCCATTCTAGGCCTAGCGCTCTACGAGCAGTACTTC
16,.,TRBJ1-1,TRBD1,TRBV6-2/TRBV6-3,CASSHRQGRMNTEAFF,TGTGCCAGCAGTCACCGACAGGGACGGATGAACACTGAAGCTTTCTTT
16,.,TRBJ1-2,.,TRBV4-1,CASSARQFTANYGYTF,TGCGCCAGCAGCGCCCGACAGTTCACTGCTAACTATGGCTACACCTTC
15,once,TRBJ2-7,.,TRBV6-5,CASSLHPQEDYEQYF,TGTGCCAGCAGCTTACATCCCCAGGAAGACTACGAGCAGTACTTC
15,.,TRBJ1-3,.,TRBV18,CASSPRDKGDSVRYF,TGTGCCAGCTCACCACGCGACAAGGGGGATTCCGTCCGATATTTT
12,few,TRBJ2-7,.,TRBV7-9,CASSLRGYEQYF,TGTGCCAGCAGCTTAAGAGGGTACGAGCAGTACTTC
13,.,TRBJ1-1,.,TRBV12-3/TRBV12-4,CASSLQGYTEAFF,TGTGCCAGCAGTCTTCAGGGGTACACTGAAGCTTTCTTT
14,.,TRBJ2-7,.,TRBV5-4,CASSLDKGGREQYF,TGTGCCAGCAGCCTGGACAAGGGGGGGCGCGAGCAGTACTTC
11,.,TRBJ2-7,TRBD1,TRBV7-9,CASSLGDSDYF,TGTGCCAGCAGCTTAGGGGACAGTGATTACTTC
13,.,TRBJ2-7,.,TRBV30,CAWSVSGWAVGYF,TGTGCCTGGAGTGTAAGCGGGTGGGCAGTGGGGTACTTC
18,.,TRBJ1-6,.,TRBV5-1,CASSLTSRSASDYSPLHF,TGCGCCAGCAGCTTGACTAGTAGGTCGGCATCCGATTATTCACCCCTCCACTTT
14,.,TRBJ1-2,.,TRBV10-2,CASTTSPWTDSYTF,TGCGCCAGCACCACATCCCCTTGGACAGATTCCTACACCTTC
13,.,TRBJ2-3,TRBD2,TRBV7-3,CASSSAGKDTQYF,TGTGCCAGCAGTTCAGCGGGGAAAGATACGCAGTATTTT
14,.,TRBJ1-2,.,TRBV11-2,CASRPTVTNYGYTF,TGTGCCAGCAGACCTACAGTAACTAACTATGGCTACACCTTC